These 32 T cell receptor beta chains came from one sample sequenced in a study of T cell responses to AZD1222 COVID-19 vaccine. TCRdb's table, derived via immunoSEQ multiplex PCR, lists solely in-frame clones and lacks some. This table has about 92,000 clones, around 84% appearing once. Sequencing was performed on peripheral blood, taken on day 0 of AZD1222 vaccination. The source of these receptors is an adult in good health.

This clone was counted a few times. The chain employs TRBV11-2 and TRBJ2-5, with no clear D. In germline, CDR1 is SGHAT, CDR2 FQNNGV. With 5 bases removed from V and 5 bases from J, the gap between germline ends came to 15 bases. The CDR3 has 14 amino acids. The CDR3 is CASSPVRSGETQYF. The CDR3 nucleotides are TGTGCCAGCAGCCCTGTTCGATCTGGGGAGACCCAGTACTTC.

This chain links TRBV5-5 with TRBJ1-4; possible D gene TRBD1, 6 bases. The CDR3 totals 16 residues. Per germline, CDR1 SGHKS and CDR2 YYEKEE (reference sequence). V lost 4 bases to trimming and J lost 5 bases, with 18 bases between them. CDR3 DNA: TGTGCCAGCAGCGTTACCCTCGGGGGCCGGAATGAAAAACTGTTTTTT. Translating it yields CASSVTLGGRNEKLFF.

This chain links TRBV19 with TRBJ1-3; D is ambiguous. The germline V gene has CDR1 LNHDA and CDR2 SQIVND (reference sequence). The CDR3 is 15 amino acids. The V end lost 7 bases, the J end lost 0 bases, and 13 bases lay between the germline ends. CDR3 coding DNA: TGTGCCAGTACCCGGCTGCGGGGCTCTGGAAACACCATATATTTT. It encodes CASTRLRGSGNTIYF.

The chain has TRBV5-1 and TRBJ1-5; maybe TRBD1 (6 bases). V lost 5 bases and J lost 2, with 14 bases in between. The CDR3 is 15 amino acids. Germline CDR1 reads SGHRS; CDR2 reads YFSETQ. This CDR3 is CASSSGEVGNQPQHF. The CDR3 DNA reads TGCGCCAGCAGTTCAGGGGAGGTCGGCAATCAGCCCCAGCATTTT.

The CDR3 bases are TGTGCCAGCAGCTTATGGCAGGGGGCCTATGGGAACACTGAAGCTTTCTTT. This gives the protein CASSLWQGAYGNTEAFF. The chain has TRBV7-3 and TRBJ1-1; 8 bases agree with TRBD1. Trimming removed 2 bases from V and 1 base from J; junction bases left unmatched: 9. The germline V gene has CDR1 SGHTA and CDR2 FQGTGA. The CDR3 totals 17 residues.

The V call is TRBV28, the J call TRBJ2-2; TRBD1 matches 8 bases. There are 14 residues in the CDR3. V was clipped by 5 bases and J by 6 bases; unmatched bases: 5. Germline CDR1 reads MDHEN; CDR2 reads SYDVKM. DNA of the CDR3: TGTGCCAGCAGTCCCGACAGGGGAGCCGGGGAGCTGTTTTTT. Protein sequence: CASSPDRGAGELFF.

This chain connects TRBV30 to TRBJ1-4; 8 bases match TRBD1. With 5 bases clipped from V and 10 bases from J, the junction kept 6 bases outside the gene matches. Germline values: CDR1 GTSNPN, CDR2 SVGIG (reference sequence). This CDR3 spans 12 amino acids. Here the CDR3 DNA reads TGTGCCTGGGCGGACAGGGCGGCAAAACTGTTTTTT. Its protein is CAWADRAAKLFF. Complete variable domain (other parts from reference TRBV30 and TRBJ1-4): SQTIHQWPATLVQPVGSPLSLECTVEGTSNPNLYWYRQAAGRGLQLLFYSVGIGQISSEVPQNLSASRPQDRQFILSSKKLLLSDSGFYLCAWADRAAKLFFGSGTQLSVL.

The chain carries TRBV27 and TRBJ1-6; the D gene is possibly TRBD1 (6 bases). The CDR3 is made up of 15 amino acids. From germline, CDR1 is MNHEY and CDR2 SMNVEV (reference sequence). V was pared by 3 bases and J by 3 bases, with 9 bases between. CDR3 in DNA: TGTGCCAGCAGTTTCGCGACAGGCTATAATTCACCCCTCCACTTT. It specifies CASSFATGYNSPLHF.

This clone was seen once. The V call is TRBV5-1, the J call TRBJ2-2; no clear D. The CDR3 is 13 residues long. CDR1 and CDR2 from the germline V gene are SGHRS and YFSETQ. V was trimmed by 7 bases and J by 1 base, leaving 8 bases between them. CDR3 region: CASAQLNTGELFF. CDR3 in DNA: TGCGCCAGCGCCCAGTTGAACACCGGGGAGCTGTTTTTT. Full variable domain (remainder filled in from reference TRBV5-1 and TRBJ2-2): KAGVTQTPRYLIKTRGQQVTLSCSPISGHRSVSWYQQTPGQGLQFLFEYFSETQRNKGNFPGRFSGRQFSNSRSEMNVSTLELGDSALYLCASAQLNTGELFFGEGSRLTVL.

CDR3 protein: CASRSVGVGPGFF. The DNA for the CDR3 is TGTGCCAGTCGGTCCGTGGGCGTAGGGCCCGGGTTCTTC. V usage is TRBV19 and J usage is TRBJ2-1, with D uncertain. CDR1 is LNHDA, CDR2 SQIVND, per germline (reference sequence). V shed 8 bases and J shed 15 bases, with 23 bases lying between them. The CDR3 consists of 13 residues.

The rearrangement links TRBV28 to TRBJ1-4; D is unclear. This CDR3 spans 15 amino acids. The V gene's germline CDR1 is MDHEN and CDR2 SYDVKM. Trimming took off 4 bases at V and 7 bases at J, with 16 bases between the two ends. The DNA of the CDR3 is TGTGCCAGCAGTTCCGAGACACCTGGATCTGAAAAACTGTTTTTT. This sequence encodes CASSSETPGSEKLFF.

The chain combines TRBV4-1 with TRBJ2-6, with 9 bases aligning to TRBD1. CDR3 length: 18 residues. The V gene's germline CDR1 is MGHRA and CDR2 YSYEKL. Trimming cost V 1 base and J 2 bases; bases outside gene matches: 6. The CDR3, as DNA: TGCGCCAGCAGCCAAGTTGGACAGGGGAGACCTGGGGCCAACGTCCTGACTTTC. This gives the protein CASSQVGQGRPGANVLTF.

This clone was observed a single time. This chain uses TRBV5-1 with TRBJ2-3; 8 positions agree with TRBD2. V gave up 4 bases and J gave up 6 bases; unmatched junction bases: 13. The CDR3 runs 16 residues. Germline CDR1 reads SGHRS; CDR2 reads YFSETQ. The CDR3 nucleotides read TGCGCCAGCAGCGCCCTCACTAGCGGTCGGGGTGATACGCAGTATTTT. The encoded protein is CASSALTSGRGDTQYF.

The J gene is TRBJ2-2, the V gene TRBV2; maybe TRBD2 (6 bases). The V and J ends lost 6 bases and 0 bases respectively, with 17 bases between them. This CDR3 spans 17 amino acids. The V gene's germline CDR1 is SNHLY and CDR2 FYNNEI. This chain's CDR3 is CASSDIGTYPNTGELFF. CDR3 bases: TGTGCCAGCAGCGACATCGGGACTTATCCGAACACCGGGGAGCTGTTTTTT.

This rearrangement joins TRBV3-1 (or the pseudogene TRBV3-2) to TRBJ2-3; D is possibly TRBD1 or TRBD2 (5 bases each). V was shortened by 4 bases and J by 1 base, with 12 bases between the two germline ends. Germline CDR1 is LGHDT and CDR2 is YNNKEL (reference sequence). This CDR3 spans 15 amino acids. The CDR3 bases are TGTGCCAGCAGCCCCCCCAGAGGGGGCACAGATACGCAGTATTTT. Translated, it gives CASSPPRGGTDTQYF.

This rearrangement joins TRBV7-9 to TRBJ2-1, with 13 bases identical to TRBD2. The germline V gene encodes CDR1 SEHNR and CDR2 FQNEAQ (reference sequence). Trimming cost V 2 bases and J 2 bases; bases outside gene matches: 6. The CDR3 is 18 residues long. The CDR3 coding sequence is TGTGCCAGCAGCTTAAGTTGGGGACTAGCGGGGACCTACAATGAGCAGTTCTTC. This codes for CASSLSWGLAGTYNEQFF. The entire variable domain, with the rest obtained from reference TRBV7-9 and TRBJ2-1, is as follows: DTGVSQNPRHKITKRGQNVTFRCDPISEHNRLYWYRQTLGQGPEFLTYFQNEAQLEKSRLLSDRFSAERPKGSFSTLEIQRTEQGDSAMYLCASSLSWGLAGTYNEQFFGPGTRLTVL.

This chain connects TRBV28 to TRBJ1-6; unclear D gene. From germline, CDR1 is MDHEN and CDR2 SYDVKM. Trimming stripped 9 bases from V and 7 bases from J, with 13 bases between. The CDR3 extends over 13 amino acids. The CDR3, as DNA: TGTGCCAGTCGCCTCAGGTACAATTCACCCCTCCACTTT. This codes for CASRLRYNSPLHF. Variable domain in full (rest from reference TRBV28 and TRBJ1-6): DVKVTQSSRYLVKRTGEKVFLECVQDMDHENMFWYRQDPGLGLRLIYFSYDVKMKEKGDIPEGYSVSREKKERFSLILESASTNQTSMYLCASRLRYNSPLHFGNGTRLTVT.

This clone was found once. The chain links TRBV6-4 to TRBJ2-3, with D perhaps TRBD1 (5 bases). CDR1 is MRHNA and CDR2 is SNTAGT in the germline V gene. The CDR3 covers 13 residues. V shed 4 bases and J shed 2 bases, with 7 bases lying between them. CDR3 residues: CASSAGSTDTQYF. DNA of the CDR3: TGTGCCAGCAGTGCAGGGTCCACAGATACGCAGTATTTT.

The V call is TRBV19, the J call TRBJ2-1; D is ambiguous. In germline, CDR1 is LNHDA, CDR2 SQIVND (reference sequence). The ends were cut back, 3 bases at V and 5 bases at J, with 8 bases in the middle. The CDR3 runs to 13 residues. In DNA form, the CDR3 reads TGTGCCAGTAGTATCATGGCCGACAATGAGCAGTTCTTC. Its protein product is CASSIMADNEQFF.

The rearrangement uses TRBV3-1 (or the pseudogene TRBV3-2) and TRBJ1-5, with D uncertain. Deletions cut 0 bases from V and 7 bases from J, with 7 bases between. CDR1 and CDR2 (germline): LGHDT, YNNKEL (reference sequence). The CDR3 consists of 13 residues. In DNA, the CDR3 is TGTGCCAGCAGCCAAGACGTAGGACAGCCCCAGCATTTT. Translation gives CASSQDVGQPQHF.

This clone was seen just once. The chain joins TRBV5-6 to TRBJ1-5, with D hard to call. Trimming removed 2 bases at V and 7 bases at J, with 7 bases between. The germline CDR1 and CDR2 sequences are SGHDT and YYEEEE. This CDR3 has 12 residues. The CDR3 sequence: CASSFGLQPQHF. DNA for the CDR3: TGTGCCAGCAGCTTTGGACTGCAGCCCCAGCATTTT. Based on the CDR3 plus reference TRBV5-6 and TRBJ1-5, the full variable domain is DAGVTQSPTHLIKTRGQQVTLRCSPKSGHDTVSWYQQALGQGPQFIFQYYEEEERQRGNFPDRFSGHQFPNYSSELNVNALLLGDSALYLCASSFGLQPQHFGDGTRLSIL.

The chain joins TRBV2 to TRBJ2-7, with D uncertain. V was shortened by 0 bases and J by 3 bases, with 3 bases between the two germline ends. There are 12 residues in the CDR3. The germline V gene encodes CDR1 SNHLY and CDR2 FYNNEI. Written as DNA, the CDR3 is TGTGCCAGCAGTGAAGCAGACTACGAGCAGTACTTC. Protein product: CASSEADYEQYF.

The rearrangement uses TRBV2 and TRBJ2-5, with D possibly being TRBD1 (5 bases). Trimming took 6 bases from V and 5 from J, leaving 13 bases between them. In germline, CDR1 is SNHLY, CDR2 FYNNEI. This CDR3 has 13 amino acids. The CDR3, as DNA: TGTGCCAGCAGAAAAGGGGTGGAGGAGACCCAGTACTTC. This codes for CASRKGVEETQYF.

The chain employs TRBV2 and TRBJ2-1; 10 bases are a match to TRBD2. Germline trimming cut 2 bases from V and 7 bases from J; bases unmatched to any gene: 8. Germline V lookup: CDR1 SNHLY, CDR2 FYNNEI. CDR3 length: 16 amino acids. CDR3 DNA sequence: TGTGCCAGCAGTGAACAGGGTAGCGGGAGGTTAAATGAGCAGTTCTTC. This gives the protein CASSEQGSGRLNEQFF.

This clone has a handful of counts. This chain connects TRBV30 to TRBJ1-2, with a weak D call TRBD1 (5 bases). The ends were cut back, 4 bases at V and 10 bases at J, with 19 bases in the middle. Germline CDR1 and CDR2: GTSNPN and SVGIG (reference sequence). The CDR3 is 13 residues long. DNA for the CDR3: TGTGCCTGGACTCCGGGACCAGGGAACCCCTACACCTTC. Translation gives CAWTPGPGNPYTF.

The J gene is TRBJ2-1, the V gene TRBV6-6, with 10 positions matching TRBD2. CDR1 is MNHNY, CDR2 SVGAGI, per germline (reference sequence). The V gene end was trimmed by 2 bases and the J gene end by 5 bases; junction bases not matched to a gene: 6. This CDR3 is 16 amino acids long. In nucleotides, the CDR3 is TGTGCCAGCAGTTACAGCGGGAGGGCCTTTGACAATGAGCAGTTCTTC. Its translation: CASSYSGRAFDNEQFF.

V and J are TRBV30 and TRBJ1-2; no clear D. The CDR3 has 16 residues. V gave up 3 bases and J gave up 4 bases, with 21 bases separating them. In germline, CDR1 is GTSNPN, CDR2 SVGIG (reference sequence). CDR3 region: CAWSPLATALLYGYTF. CDR3 nucleotide sequence: TGTGCCTGGAGCCCACTCGCGACGGCTCTACTCTATGGCTACACCTTC.

The chain is built from TRBV4-1 and TRBJ2-1; 11 bases align to TRBD2. The CDR3 sequence is 15 residues long. Germline trimming cut 0 bases from V and 9 bases from J; bases unmatched to any gene: 4. Germline assignment: CDR1 MGHRA and CDR2 YSYEKL. CDR3 in amino acids: CASSQELAGGGEQFF. For the CDR3, the DNA is TGCGCCAGCAGCCAAGAGTTAGCGGGAGGGGGTGAGCAGTTCTTC.

The J gene is TRBJ1-1, the V gene TRBV7-6; 8 positions agree with TRBD1. The germline gives CDR1 SGHVS, CDR2 FNYEAQ. The CDR3 spans 15 residues. V was clipped by 5 bases and J by 1 base; unmatched bases: 6. In DNA, the CDR3 is TGTGCCAGCAGCCCTACCGGGACAGGGAACACTGAAGCTTTCTTT. It translates to CASSPTGTGNTEAFF.

The chain links TRBV3-1 (or the pseudogene TRBV3-2) to TRBJ2-3; no clear D gene. The V gene lost 5 bases and the J gene lost 2 bases, with 11 bases spanning the gap. Germline V gene sequence: CDR1 LGHDT, CDR2 YNNKEL (reference sequence). CDR3 size: 14 residues. For the CDR3, the DNA is TGTGCCAGCAGCTTACTTGGGTCCACAGATACGCAGTATTTT. Protein sequence: CASSLLGSTDTQYF.

This rearrangement joins TRBV4-2 to TRBJ1-5, with 9 bases lining up with TRBD1. The CDR3 contains 18 residues. V lost 4 bases, J lost 2 bases, and 12 bases stayed unmatched. Germline V CDR1 and CDR2: LGHNA, YNFKEQ. The CDR3 sequence: CASSPVGQGTGGNQPQHF. In DNA, the CDR3 is TGTGCCAGCAGCCCAGTGGGACAGGGCACCGGGGGCAATCAGCCCCAGCATTTT.

The chain combines TRBV19 with TRBJ1-2; 8 nucleotides agree with TRBD1. Germline V lookup: CDR1 LNHDA, CDR2 SQIVND (reference sequence). This CDR3 contains 15 residues. V lost 4 bases and J lost 3; bases outside the gene matches: 7. This CDR3 is CASSTPNRGDYGYTF. The CDR3 nucleotides are TGTGCCAGTAGTACCCCGAACAGGGGGGACTATGGCTACACCTTC.